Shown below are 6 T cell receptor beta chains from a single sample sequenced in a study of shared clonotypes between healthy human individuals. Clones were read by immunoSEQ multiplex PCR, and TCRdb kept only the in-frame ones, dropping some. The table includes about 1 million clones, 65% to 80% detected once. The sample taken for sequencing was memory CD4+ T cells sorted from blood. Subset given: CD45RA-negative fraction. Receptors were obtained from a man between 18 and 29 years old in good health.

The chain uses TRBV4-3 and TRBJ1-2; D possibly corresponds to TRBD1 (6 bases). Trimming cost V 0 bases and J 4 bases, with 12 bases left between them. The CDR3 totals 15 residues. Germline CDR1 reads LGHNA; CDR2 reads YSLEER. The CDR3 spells CASSQEPQGGYGYTF. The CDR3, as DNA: TGCGCCAGCAGCCAAGAGCCCCAAGGGGGCTATGGCTACACCTTC.

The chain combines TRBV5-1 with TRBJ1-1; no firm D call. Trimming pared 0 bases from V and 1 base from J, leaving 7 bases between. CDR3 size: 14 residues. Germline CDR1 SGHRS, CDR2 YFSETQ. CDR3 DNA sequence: TGCGCCAGCAGCTTGGGGTACCAGAACACTGAAGCTTTCTTT. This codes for CASSLGYQNTEAFF.

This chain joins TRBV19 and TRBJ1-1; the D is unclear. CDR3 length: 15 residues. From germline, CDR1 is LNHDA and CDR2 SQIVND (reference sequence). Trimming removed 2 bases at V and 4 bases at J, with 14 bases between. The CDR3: CASSINSPGPTEAFF. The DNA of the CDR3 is TGTGCCAGTAGTATAAACTCCCCAGGCCCCACTGAAGCTTTCTTT.

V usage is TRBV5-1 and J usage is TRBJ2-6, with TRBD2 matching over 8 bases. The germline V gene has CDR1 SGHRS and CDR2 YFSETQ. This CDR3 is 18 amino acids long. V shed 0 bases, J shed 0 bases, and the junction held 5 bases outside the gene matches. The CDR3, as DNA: TGCGCCAGCAGCTTGGACGGCACTAGCGGCTCTGGGGCCAACGTCCTGACTTTC. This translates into CASSLDGTSGSGANVLTF.

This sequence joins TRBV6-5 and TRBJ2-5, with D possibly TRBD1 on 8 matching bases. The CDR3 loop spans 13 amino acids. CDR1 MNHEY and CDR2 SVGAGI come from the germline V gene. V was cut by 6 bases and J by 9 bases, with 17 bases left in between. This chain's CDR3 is CASRFTGGRAQYF. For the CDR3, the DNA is TGTGCCAGCAGGTTCACAGGGGGGAGGGCCCAGTACTTC.

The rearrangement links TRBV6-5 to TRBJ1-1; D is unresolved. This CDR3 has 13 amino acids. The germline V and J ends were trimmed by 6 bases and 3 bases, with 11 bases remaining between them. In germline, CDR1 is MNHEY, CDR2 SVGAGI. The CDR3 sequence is CASSWSVYTEAFF. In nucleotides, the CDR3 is TGTGCCAGCAGCTGGTCGGTTTACACTGAAGCTTTCTTT.